This record looks at one TCR beta chain sequence and its context. The CDR3 runs to 14 residues. The junction had 2 bases not matched to a gene; V was cut back by 2 bases and J by 2 bases. Germline assignment: CDR1 MGHRA and CDR2 YSYEKL. The data belong to a study of blood T cell repertoires in COVID-19. The table came from immunoSEQ multiplex PCR; TCRdb's copy has only in-frame clones and leaves some out. The repertoire includes fewer than 300,000 clones, around 85% of them detected once, and 2% to 3% sits in the top ten. Sequencing was performed on PBMCs or T cells enriched from blood (not recorded which). The receptor's source is a woman between 50 and 59 years old who had recovered from COVID-19. V and J are TRBV4-1 and TRBJ1-2, with 7 bases matching TRBD1. This chain's CDR3 is CASSQPGQNYGYTF. In DNA, the CDR3 is TGCGCCAGCAGCCAACCGGGACAGAACTATGGCTACACCTTC.